This T cell receptor beta chain appears in the sequencing data of a study of Graves' ophthalmopathy and Graves' hyperthyroidism. Ten or more counts support this clonotype. A read error may be the cause here, since a much bigger clone is one base away. The sequenced template was RNA, covering the TCR beta CDR3 region. The first round was an RT-PCR with HTBI primers, and the second round was a multiplex PCR. One entry per CDR3 protein, called by TCRdb with MiXCR from the multiplex PCR reads. The sample consists of about 500,000 distinct CDR3 sequences, roughly 14% of them appearing once. The CDR3 is made up of 16 amino acids. The V gene lost 7 bases and the J gene lost 2 bases, with 21 bases spanning the gap.

Sequencing was carried out using blood. The J gene is TRBJ2-7, the V gene TRBV12-3 or TRBV12-4; D may match TRBD1 or TRBD2 (5 bases each). This receptor was identified in a woman in her 30s with Graves' ophthalmopathy. DNA for the CDR3: TGTGCCAGCAAACCTGGGACCACGGCAAGAACCTACGAGCAGTACTTC. The encoded protein is CASKPGTTARTYEQYF.